The clone carrying this T cell receptor (beta chain) turned up a few times. The CDR3 is made up of 15 amino acids. Germline V CDR1 and CDR2: KGHDR, SFDVKD. V was cut by 9 bases and J by 7 bases, with 23 bases left in between. TCRdb redid the calling of the RT-PCR reads with MiXCR, one entry per CDR3 protein. The repertoire holds about 680,000 distinct CDR3 sequences, with 13% to 15% as singletons. This clonotype originated in a female donor in good health, serving as a healthy control. The sequencing input was memory CD4+ T cells from blood. The rearrangement uses TRBV24-1 and TRBJ2-5, with D perhaps matching TRBD1 or TRBD2 (7 bases each). CDR3 sequence reads: CATAEGQSGGGTQYF. CDR3 sequence (DNA): TGTGCCACCGCTGAGGGACAGTCGGGGGGAGGGACCCAGTACTTC.